The subject of this entry is one TCR beta chain. Its antigen is unknown. A roughly 130-subject validation cohort, separate from the roughly 670-subject first cohort, supplied the donors. The assay was immunoSEQ multiplex PCR, and TCRdb's table has in-frame clones only and misses some. Counted here are 150,000 to 200,000 clones, about 83% occurring once; the ten biggest clones make up about 1.6%. Germline V gives CDR1 MNHEY, CDR2 SMNVEV (reference sequence). The CDR3 runs 15 residues. The V end was cut by 1 base, the J end by 1 base, with 10 bases between. This specimen comes from a study of cytomegalovirus exposure and HLA in healthy donors. Broader study findings: The classifier reportedly diagnosed cytomegalovirus status with high sensitivity and specificity. A subsequent analysis found that TCR clusters from the first cohort also tended to co-occur in the 90 to 150 validation repertoires, with about 94% of cluster scores above 0. Investigators reported approximately 170 TCR beta chains as tied to cytomegalovirus.

The TCR sequence derives from a woman aged 18-35 years in good health and CMV-seronegative. The J gene is TRBJ1-1, the V gene TRBV27; tentative D call: TRBD1 (5 bases). The sequencing input was PBMCs. The CDR3 spells CASSLWVGGNTEAFF. CDR3 bases: TGTGCCAGCAGTTTATGGGTCGGGGGGAACACTGAAGCTTTCTTT.